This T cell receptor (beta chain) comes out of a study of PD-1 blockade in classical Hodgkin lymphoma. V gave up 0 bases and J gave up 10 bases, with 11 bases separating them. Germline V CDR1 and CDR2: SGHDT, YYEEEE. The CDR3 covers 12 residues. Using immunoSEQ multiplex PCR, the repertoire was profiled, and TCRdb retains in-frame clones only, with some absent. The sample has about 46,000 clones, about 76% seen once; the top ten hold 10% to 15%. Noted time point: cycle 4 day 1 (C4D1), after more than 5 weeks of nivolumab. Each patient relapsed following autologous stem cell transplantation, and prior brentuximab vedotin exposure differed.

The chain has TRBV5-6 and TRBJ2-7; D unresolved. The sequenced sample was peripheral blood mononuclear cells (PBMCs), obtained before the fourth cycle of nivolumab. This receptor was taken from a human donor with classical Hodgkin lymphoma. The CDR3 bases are TGTGCCAGCAGCTTGGTGGGCAAGAAACAGTACTTC. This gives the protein CASSLVGKKQYF.